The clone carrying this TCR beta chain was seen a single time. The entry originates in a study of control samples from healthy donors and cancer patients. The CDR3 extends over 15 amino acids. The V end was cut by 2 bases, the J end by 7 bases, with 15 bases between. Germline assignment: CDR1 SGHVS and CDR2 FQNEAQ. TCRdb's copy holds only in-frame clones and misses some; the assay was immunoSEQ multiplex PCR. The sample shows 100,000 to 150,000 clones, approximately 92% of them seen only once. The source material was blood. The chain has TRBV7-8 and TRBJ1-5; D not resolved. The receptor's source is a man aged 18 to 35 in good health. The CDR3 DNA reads TGTGCCAGCAGCTTAATTGCGGGGAATGAACAGCCCCAGCATTTT. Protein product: CASSLIAGNEQPQHF.